What follows are 20 T cell receptor beta chains derived from one specimen sequenced in a study of cytomegalovirus exposure and HLA in healthy donors. The PCR ran on 60 Vbeta and 13 Jbeta primers. Clones were read by immunoSEQ multiplex PCR, and TCRdb kept only the in-frame ones, dropping some. Of 100,000 to 150,000 clones detected, approximately 84% appear once; the ten largest clones hold around 2%. Input material: PBMCs. Receptor source: a woman aged 40 to 50 in good health and CMV-seronegative.

This clone was seen once. This chain uses TRBV7-7 with TRBJ2-5; TRBD2 matches 10 bases. The CDR3 is made up of 13 amino acids. Germline CDR1 is SSHAT and CDR2 is FNYEAQ (reference sequence). V shed 10 bases, J shed 2 bases, and the junction held 4 bases outside the gene matches. The CDR3 region has the DNA TGTGCCACAAGCGGGAGGGGGCAAGAGACCCAGTACTTC. It codes for CATSGRGQETQYF.

The rearrangement joins TRBV27 to TRBJ1-5; D is possibly TRBD1 (5 bases). V was pared by 2 bases and J by 0 bases, with 8 bases between. The germline CDR1 and CDR2 sequences are MNHEY and SMNVEV (reference sequence). The length of the CDR3 is 15 residues. For the CDR3, the DNA is TGTGCCAGCAGTTTAAGGGGAACTAGCAATCAGCCCCAGCATTTT. Its protein is CASSLRGTSNQPQHF.

The CDR3 nucleotides read TGTGCCAGCACCGTCACTTGGCGGGAGGGCACAGATACGCAGTATTTT. Translation: CASTVTWREGTDTQYF. This chain connects TRBV9 to TRBJ2-3; 8 bases are a match to TRBD2. Germline values: CDR1 SGDLS, CDR2 YYNGEE. The CDR3 runs to 16 residues. The V and J ends lost 6 bases and 1 base, in that order; junction bases with no gene match: 10.

This chain joins TRBV28 and TRBJ1-2; TRBD1 aligns across 7 bases. The CDR3 runs to 13 residues. Germline lookup yields CDR1 MDHEN and CDR2 SYDVKM. Germline trimming cut 6 bases from V and 4 bases from J; bases unmatched to any gene: 5. CDR3 nucleotides: TGTGCCAGCAGATCGGGACAGCTCTATGGCTACACCTTC. It translates to CASRSGQLYGYTF.

This chain uses TRBV9 with TRBJ2-3; no clear D. Trimming took 4 bases from V and 2 from J, leaving 8 bases between them. The CDR3 is 13 residues long. Germline assignment: CDR1 SGDLS and CDR2 YYNGEE. CDR3 loop: CASSLSLTDTQYF. The DNA of the CDR3 is TGTGCCAGCAGCCTGTCTCTCACAGATACGCAGTATTTT.

The chain employs TRBV11-3 and TRBJ2-1; D is ambiguous. CDR3 length: 13 amino acids. The ends were cut back, 2 bases at V and 5 bases at J, with 7 bases in the middle. The germline gives CDR1 SGHNT, CDR2 YENEEA. The CDR3 reads CASSLWANNEQFF. For the CDR3, the DNA is TGTGCCAGCAGCTTATGGGCCAACAATGAGCAGTTCTTC.

This clone was observed once. V is TRBV5-1 and J is TRBJ2-2; TRBD2 might be the D (5 bases). Looked up from germline, CDR1 is SGHRS and CDR2 is YFSETQ. Trimming removed 4 bases at V and 4 bases at J, with 17 bases between. The CDR3 has 16 amino acids. The CDR3 reads CASSAEGSPLTGELFF. CDR3 DNA sequence: TGCGCCAGCAGCGCCGAGGGCTCGCCTCTCACCGGGGAGCTGTTTTTT.

The chain carries TRBV6-5 and TRBJ1-1, with 8 positions matching TRBD1. Per the germline V gene, CDR1 is MNHEY and CDR2 is SVGAGI. The J segment lost 6 bases and the V segment lost 5 bases, leaving 11 bases of the junction unmatched. This CDR3 is 15 amino acids long. Here the CDR3 DNA reads TGTGCCAGCAGTGCCACCACAGGGGGTAGGTCTGAAGCTTTCTTT. Its protein is CASSATTGGRSEAFF.

The rearrangement uses TRBV19 and TRBJ2-7, with TRBD1 matching 8 bases. The V gene end was trimmed by 5 bases and the J gene end by 2 bases; junction bases not matched to a gene: 14. CDR1 is LNHDA, CDR2 SQIVND, per germline (reference sequence). The CDR3 loop spans 17 amino acids. CDR3 residues: CASSLPPGGVLPYEQYF. The CDR3 DNA is TGTGCCAGTAGTCTCCCCCCAGGGGGCGTTCTCCCCTACGAGCAGTACTTC.

The V call is TRBV7-8, the J call TRBJ1-1; D gene ambiguous. This CDR3 comprises 14 residues. Germline V lookup: CDR1 SGHVS, CDR2 FQNEAQ. V lost 5 bases to trimming and J lost 0 bases, with 10 bases between them. CDR3 protein: CASSPNGLNTEAFF. In nucleotides, the CDR3 is TGTGCCAGCAGCCCAAACGGGTTGAACACTGAAGCTTTCTTT.

The count of this clone is one. This chain joins TRBV5-1 and TRBJ2-3; D unclear. The CDR3 sequence is 15 residues long. Germline V gives CDR1 SGHRS, CDR2 YFSETQ. V shed 0 bases and J shed 6 bases, with 14 bases lying between them. The CDR3 is CASSLGSSVSDTQYF. DNA for the CDR3: TGCGCCAGCAGCTTGGGATCTAGTGTATCCGATACGCAGTATTTT.

This chain uses TRBV10-3 with TRBJ1-2; TRBD1 might be the D (6 bases). Germline V gene sequence: CDR1 ENHRY, CDR2 SYGVKD. CDR3 length: 14 residues. Between the trimmed V and J ends, which lost 0 bases and 7 bases, there was a span of 12 bases. In DNA, the CDR3 is TGTGCCATCAGTGAGTCGGACAGAGACGGTGGCTACACCTTC. It translates to CAISESDRDGGYTF.

V gene TRBV27 combines with J gene TRBJ2-3; 8 bases align to TRBD1. Germline values: CDR1 MNHEY, CDR2 SMNVEV (reference sequence). With 7 bases clipped from V and 5 bases from J, the junction kept 2 bases outside the gene matches. The CDR3 is 12 residues long. In nucleotides, the CDR3 is TGTGCCAGCACCGGACAGGGAGATACGCAGTATTTT. Translation: CASTGQGDTQYF.

The V gene is TRBV2, the J gene TRBJ2-4, with 7 nucleotides matching TRBD2. V gave up 5 bases and J gave up 4 bases; unmatched junction bases: 17. The CDR3 runs to 18 residues. CDR1 is SNHLY, CDR2 FYNNEI, per germline. The CDR3 region has the DNA TGTGCCAGCAGTACGATAATACCAACGACTAGCCAGAAAAACATTCAGTACTTC. Translating gives CASSTIIPTTSQKNIQYF.

The chain has TRBV19 and TRBJ1-4, with 7 bases matching TRBD1. The CDR3 consists of 15 residues. Germline V lookup: CDR1 LNHDA, CDR2 SQIVND (reference sequence). J lost 0 bases, V lost 5 bases, and 3 bases had no gene match. DNA of the CDR3: TGTGCCAGTAGTGGTACAGGGGCAACTAATGAAAAACTGTTTTTT. This encodes CASSGTGATNEKLFF.

The sample holds a few counts of this clone. The V gene is TRBV5-1, the J gene TRBJ2-3, with TRBD1 identical over 7 bases. Germline trimming cut 0 bases from V and 2 bases from J; bases unmatched to any gene: 6. The CDR3 runs to 16 residues. Germline V gene data show CDR1 as SGHRS and CDR2 as YFSETQ. The CDR3 protein is CASSLARGGFTDTQYF. The CDR3 nucleotides read TGCGCCAGCAGCTTGGCGCGAGGGGGCTTCACAGATACGCAGTATTTT.

CDR3: CASSPSGRSNEQFF. As DNA, the CDR3 is TGTGCCAGCAGCCCCAGCGGGAGGTCAAATGAGCAGTTCTTC. V is TRBV7-9 and J is TRBJ2-1; TRBD2 matches at 9 bases. Germline V lookup: CDR1 SEHNR, CDR2 FQNEAQ (reference sequence). Unmatched junction bases numbered 6, after V lost 5 bases and J lost 7 bases. This CDR3 has 14 residues.

V gene TRBV28 combines with J gene TRBJ2-3; D may be TRBD1 (5 bases). The CDR3 covers 14 residues. Germline lookup yields CDR1 MDHEN and CDR2 SYDVKM. V lost 6 bases to trimming and J lost 4 bases, with 14 bases between them. CDR3 DNA: TGTGCCAGCAGACCCCAGGGATACTCAGATACGCAGTATTTT. Residues: CASRPQGYSDTQYF.

This chain links TRBV29-1 with TRBJ2-1; 7 bases match TRBD2. The CDR3 runs to 14 residues. The germline CDR1 and CDR2 sequences are SQVTM and ANQGSEA. V trimming: 4 bases; J trimming: 5 bases; junction bases outside the gene matches: 8. This CDR3 reads CSVVLAEIHNEQFF. Written as DNA, the CDR3 is TGCAGCGTTGTCCTAGCGGAGATACACAATGAGCAGTTCTTC.

The J gene is TRBJ2-5, the V gene TRBV30, with D perhaps matching TRBD2 (6 bases). V dropped 5 bases and J dropped 3 bases, with 10 bases sitting between them. This CDR3 region has 12 residues. CDR1 is GTSNPN and CDR2 is SVGIG in the germline V gene (reference sequence). DNA of the CDR3: TGTGCCTGGGTAACGGGGGAAGAGACCCAGTACTTC. Translated, it gives CAWVTGEETQYF.